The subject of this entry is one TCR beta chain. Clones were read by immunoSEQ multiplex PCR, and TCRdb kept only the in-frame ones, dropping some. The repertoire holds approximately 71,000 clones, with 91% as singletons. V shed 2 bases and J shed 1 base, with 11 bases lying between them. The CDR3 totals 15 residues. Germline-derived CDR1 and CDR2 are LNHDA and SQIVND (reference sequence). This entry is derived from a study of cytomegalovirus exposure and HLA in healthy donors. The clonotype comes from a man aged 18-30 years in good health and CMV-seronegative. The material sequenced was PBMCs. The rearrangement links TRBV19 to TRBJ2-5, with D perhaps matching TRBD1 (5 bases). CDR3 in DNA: TGTGCCAGTAGTATACGGGCAGGGTCCCAAGAGACCCAGTACTTC. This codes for CASSIRAGSQETQYF.